The present entry profiles one TCR beta chain with its context. As yet, its antigen is unknown. The sample belongs to a study of post-analysis software for immune sequencing data. Carried by the TCR beta cDNA libraries were unique molecular identifiers. Each CDR3 protein is one row after TCRdb ran MiXCR on the PCR reads. Here the sample spans about 820,000 distinct CDR3 sequences, about 53% being singletons. Broader study findings: In patients, TRBV5-6, TRBV5-1 and TRBV20-1 belonged to roughly five TRBV segments found more frequently than in controls.

Germline loops: CDR1 ENHRY, CDR2 SYGVKD. With 11 bases removed from V and 5 bases from J, the gap between germline ends came to 9 bases. CDR3 length: 10 amino acids. The chain has TRBV10-3 and TRBJ2-5; D is unclear. Source material: blood. The TCR comes from a girl between 10 and 17 years old with multiple sclerosis. CDR3 in amino acids: CAPNPETQYF. CDR3 sequence (DNA): TGTGCCCCCAACCCGGAGACCCAGTACTTC.